This is a list of T cell receptor beta chains from one sample in a study of cytomegalovirus exposure and HLA in healthy donors. Profiling relied on immunoSEQ multiplex PCR, and the TCRdb table lists in-frame clones only, not all of them. The sample table includes about 32,000 clones. Material: PBMCs. These receptors came from a female donor in good health and CMV-seronegative. CDR3s include the opening cysteine and the closing phenylalanine or tryptophan. The D gene is left open where the match is weak.

V	D	CDR3
TRBV15	TRBD1	CATSSLTGGSGYTF
TRBV1	.	CTSSQTGVGNTIYF
TRBV6-6	.	CASSPKGQAADTQYF
TRBV15	.	CATSRDRTRQGYEQYF
TRBV6-6	TRBD1	CASSPGGQEFNQPQHF
TRBV7-2	TRBD2	CASSLSGTSGGETQYF
TRBV19	TRBD2	CASSPGGADNEQFF
TRBV7-9	TRBD1	CASSRGTGGGQPQHF
TRBV6-5	.	CASSSQGSNTEAFF
TRBV5-6	.	CASSSSDTLNTEAFF
TRBV5-1	.	CASSLSGENNQPQHF
TRBV11-3	.	CASSLVSGLNTGELFF
TRBV12-5	.	CASGLVGGNQPQHF
TRBV7-9	.	CASSPPRPDKTFDTGELFF
TRBV7-2	.	CASSLMGRNNSPLHF
TRBV5-1	.	CASSSLAGGNTEAFF
TRBV19	.	CASGINRRLGYGYTF
TRBV4-1	.	CASSQNYEKLFF
TRBV7-9	TRBD1	CASSYHRGKNTEAFF
TRBV7-9	.	CASSLGGQGYNQPQHF
TRBV7-9	TRBD1	CASSPAGTGDVYF
TRBV7-3	TRBD2	CASSLMGTSLGDTQYF
TRBV28	.	CASRVSTSGTEAFF
TRBV10-3	.	CAISGLRDSGNTIYF
TRBV5-4	.	CASRQDGSSGNTIYF
TRBV13	TRBD1	CASRSRDSSYEQYF
TRBV29-1	.	CSVESPGRGADTQYF
TRBV2	TRBD1	CASTSTGTEFYGYTF
TRBV7-9	.	CASSSSAGGGTGELFF
TRBV2	.	CASKTAGSYEQYF
TRBV7-9	.	CASSLTQGTHGYTF
TRBV7-2	.	CASSLDRNQPQHF
TRBV9	TRBD2	CASSNSGGYQETQYF
TRBV5-1	TRBD1	CASSGTTGHKNIQYF
TRBV29-1	.	CSVEVGSYGYTF
TRBV28	.	CASSLRDRTTGYSNQPQHF
TRBV30	.	CAWRRTEAFF
TRBV18	.	CASSPPNTDSNQPQHF
TRBV5-1	.	CASSLAGGSNQPQHF
TRBV19	TRBD2	CASSRRYGGREDGGGELFF
TRBV15	.	CATRQGTSGANVLTF
TRBV5-6	TRBD1	CASSLYTGGGIGELFF
TRBV9	.	CASSGGEFHEQFF
TRBV2	.	CASSEGRFPEAFF
TRBV5-6	TRBD2	CASSSRDYLPTGELFF
TRBV6-1	TRBD1	CASRPGTGGHEQYF